The clone carrying this T cell receptor beta chain occurred once. Compared with germline, one end of the junction differs, possibly owing to a read error. Libraries were made from RNA as TCR cDNA, using a modified protocol. In the original analysis: Clonotypes per individual ranged from about 90,000 to nearly 500,000. TCRdb passed the 5' RACE reads through MiXCR, listing each CDR3 protein once. TCRdb's processing, not the authors', yielded these V and J calls. Altogether hundreds of thousands of distinct CDR3 sequences are present, under 30% being singletons, with the ten largest covering about 6%. The data were obtained in a study of identical twins' blood T cells. CDR3 size: 14 residues.

The gene calls are TRBV12-3 or TRBV12-4 and TRBJ1-2, with D hard to call. What was sequenced was PBMCs. The receptor comes from a woman aged 18 to 50 in good health. CDR3 sequence: CASSFGVPNYGCTF. CDR3 bases: TGTGCCAGCAGTTTTGGGGTTCCGAACTATGGCTGCACCTTC.